The subject of this entry is one T cell receptor (beta chain). The sample holds many counts of this clonotype. No antigen is known for it. No much larger clone exists at a distance of one base, and base qualities are not known. The library was obtained by 5' RACE. Reads for this sample came from an Illumina HiSeq 2500. A second PCR of about 6 to 11 cycles was performed with a sample-barcoded 5' primer and a J-beta primer mix. A template-switch 5' adaptor carrying 12 random nucleotides introduced a unique molecular identifier onto each TCR beta cDNA molecule. At least 2.5 million CDR3-containing paired-end reads were obtained from each sample. First-strand cDNA was synthesized from all RNA with the Mint cDNA synthesis kit, primed by a TRBC-specific oligonucleotide. Following uracil-DNA glycosylase treatment, all cDNA underwent a first 18-cycle PCR with the universal primers M1SS and BC2_uni_R. The authors processed their data as follows. Each sample was normalized by randomly selecting 1 million high-quality reads, each carrying a distinct molecular identifier. Instead of being binned into consensus sequences, reads with shared molecular identifiers were discarded. MiTCR, set to a Q25 quality threshold and the strictest error-elimination algorithm, was used for CDR3 identification, clonotype clustering and error correction. A nonparametric unseen species model with Euler transformation was used to estimate lower-bound total TCR beta diversity. The public reads were reprocessed in TCRdb via fastp at Q25 and MiXCR, keeping in-frame beta chains. Rows merge per CDR3 protein into single entries with the most common DNA and genes. The V and J calls come from TCRdb's annotation, not from the publication. Recorded for this sample are about 1.1 million distinct CDR3 sequences; under 40% of them occurred a single time. The ten largest account for around 12% of the sample.

The germline V gene specifies MGHRA as CDR1 and YSYEKL as CDR2. The CDR3 sequence holds 13 residues, the cysteine and phenylalanine included. This entry keeps only the CDR3 DNA: 39 bases, framed from base 1. V sheds 3 bases and J sheds 7 bases, leaving 11 bases between their ends. These data come from a study of blood T cells in healthy people across ages (dated by TCRdb to the mid-2010s). Concerning the study at large: In model experiments, template switching captured roughly one uniquely barcoded TCR beta cDNA molecule for every two T cells. To track age-related changes in TCR beta repertoire diversity, the study relied on deep sequencing normalized with unique cDNA molecular identifiers. Donors were grouped into four age groups: young (average about 15 years), middle-aged (39), aged (around 60) and long-lived (approximately 78). Donors of different ages were randomly distributed across sequencing lanes to avoid experimental bias. Using the same blood draw, the study looked at two additional independent replicas of 1 million unique cDNA reads for two donors, one aged 18 to 30 and the other aged 80 or older. Here is what the overall study found, with its caveats: Observed TCR beta diversity correlated strongly with the percentage of naive T cells measured by flow cytometry. Estimates of total diversity from one million sequenced T cells were regarded as lower bounds and underestimates. Observed TCR beta diversity per million T cells fell roughly linearly with age, and a significant reduction was already apparent by age roughly 40. Compared with the aged group, the long-lived group had more naive CD4+ T cells, fewer expanded clones and increased TCR diversity, suggesting age selection. Conclusive comparison of naive and antigen-experienced compartments was prevented by the profiling of bulk unsorted PBMCs. Donor CMV infection status was unknown, potentially confounding age-related changes in expanded clonotypes.

The donors were roughly 38 Caucasian individuals from Russia, aged 6 to 90 years, who were systemically healthy. Each donor gave 8 to 10 milliliters of peripheral blood, drawn into EDTA-treated Vacutainer tubes. Ficoll-Paque density-gradient centrifugation was used to isolate PBMCs, with at least 6.5 million obtained per sample. Trizol reagent was used to extract total RNA from PBMCs, with at least 5.5 micrograms per sample. Naive CD45RAhigh/CD27high T cell percentages were measured by flow cytometry on a PBMC aliquot from every donor. The chain is made from TRBV4-1 and TRBJ2-3; the D gene is not confidently resolved. The TCR comes from a man in his late teens or twenties in good health. The specimen was blood. CDR3 reads: CASSHNKVNTQYF. The nucleotides are TGCGCCAGCAGCCACAACAAAGTAAATACGCAGTATTTT.